These T cell receptor beta chains were read from a single sample in a study of prognosis after radiotherapy for stage I lung cancer. TCRdb ran MiXCR on the multiplex PCR reads and lists one entry per CDR3 protein. The sample has tens of thousands of distinct CDR3 sequences; roughly 24% are singletons. This sample comprised PBMCs, obtained before or after stereotactic body radiation therapy (not recorded which). Receptors originate from a donor over 45 with non-small cell lung cancer. Each CDR3 is given with its conserved first and last residue. D genes are given only for firm matches. The listing skips clone size in some rows; elsewhere it reads once, few, many or a size class.

d_call j_call clone_size v_call cdr3_aa cdr3_nt
. TRBJ2-7 many TRBV12-3/TRBV12-4 CASSAGPSYEQYF TGTGCCAGCAGTGCCGGACCGAGCTACGAGCAGTACTTC
TRBD2 TRBJ2-1 many TRBV6-9 CASSYSPPSGLYNEQFF TGTGCCAGCAGTTACTCCCCTCCTAGCGGCCTCTACAATGAGCAGTTCTTC
. TRBJ2-1 many TRBV7-9 CASSLGGGQYNEQFF TGTGCCAGCAGCTTAGGAGGCGGGCAATACAATGAGCAGTTCTTC
. TRBJ1-2 many TRBV6-5 CASSYSDSDYGYTF TGTGCCAGCAGTTACTCGGACAGCGACTATGGCTACACCTTC
. TRBJ2-3 few TRBV5-4 CASSFGTTSTDTQYF TGTGCCAGCAGCTTCGGGACCACCAGCACAGATACGCAGTATTTT
TRBD2 TRBJ2-1 many TRBV3-1 CASSQYLREDYNEQFF TGTGCCAGCAGCCAATATCTGCGGGAGGATTACAATGAGCAGTTCTTC
. TRBJ2-7 many TRBV30 CAWSRGNLKEQYF TGTGCCTGGAGTAGGGGGAATCTGAAGGAGCAGTACTTC
TRBD2 TRBJ2-2 . TRBV5-6 CASSLPPILSGRAFTGELFF TGTGCCAGCAGCTTGCCCCCCATTCTTAGCGGGAGGGCCTTCACCGGGGAGCTGTTTTTT
. TRBJ2-7 medium-sized TRBV20-1 CSAREAITTYSEQYF TGCAGTGCTAGAGAGGCCATCACTACGTATTCCGAGCAGTACTTC
. TRBJ1-5 many TRBV20-1 CSAEVYSNQPQHF TGCAGTGCGGAAGTGTATAGCAATCAGCCCCAGCATTTT
TRBD1 TRBJ1-1 many TRBV5-1 CASSAYRGLGAFF TGCGCCAGCAGCGCGTACAGGGGCTTGGGGGCTTTCTTT
TRBD1 TRBJ1-4 many TRBV6-1 CASSKTGMREKLFF TGTGCCAGCAGTAAGACAGGGATGAGGGAAAAACTGTTTTTT
TRBD1 TRBJ2-7 many TRBV5-1 CASSLSIGQGSYEQYF TGCGCCAGCAGCTTGTCTATCGGACAGGGCTCCTACGAGCAGTACTTC
TRBD2 TRBJ2-7 many TRBV20-1 CSARGTSGRGEQYF TGCAGTGCTAGAGGGACTAGCGGAAGGGGCGAGCAGTACTTC
. TRBJ2-2 many TRBV5-6 CASSPLYASFTGELFF TGTGCCAGCAGCCCCCTTTACGCTTCCTTCACCGGGGAGCTGTTTTTT
TRBD1 TRBJ1-2 many TRBV27 CASSAGTGVYGYTF TGTGCCAGCAGTGCCGGGACAGGGGTCTATGGCTACACCTTC
. TRBJ2-7 many TRBV10-3 CAISELEGYEQYF TGTGCCATCAGTGAACTAGAGGGGTACGAGCAGTACTTC